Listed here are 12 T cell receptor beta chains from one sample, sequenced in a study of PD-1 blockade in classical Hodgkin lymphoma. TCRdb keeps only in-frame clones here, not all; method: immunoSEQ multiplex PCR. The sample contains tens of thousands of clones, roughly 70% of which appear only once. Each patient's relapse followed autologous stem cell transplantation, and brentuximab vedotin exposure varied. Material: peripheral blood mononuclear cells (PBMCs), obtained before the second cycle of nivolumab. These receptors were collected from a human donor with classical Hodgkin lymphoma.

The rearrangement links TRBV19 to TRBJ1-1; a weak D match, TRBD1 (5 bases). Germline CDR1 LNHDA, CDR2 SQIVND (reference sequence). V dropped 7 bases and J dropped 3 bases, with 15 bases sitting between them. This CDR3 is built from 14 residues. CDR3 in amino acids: CASTYTRGDTEAFF. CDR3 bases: TGTGCCAGTACCTATACGAGGGGTGACACTGAAGCTTTCTTT.

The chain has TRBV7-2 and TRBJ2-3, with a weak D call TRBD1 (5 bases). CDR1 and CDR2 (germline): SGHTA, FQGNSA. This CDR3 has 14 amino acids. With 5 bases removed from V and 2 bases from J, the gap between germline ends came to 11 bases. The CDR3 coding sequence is TGTGCCAGCAGCCTCAAGGGGTTCACAGATACGCAGTATTTT. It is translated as CASSLKGFTDTQYF.

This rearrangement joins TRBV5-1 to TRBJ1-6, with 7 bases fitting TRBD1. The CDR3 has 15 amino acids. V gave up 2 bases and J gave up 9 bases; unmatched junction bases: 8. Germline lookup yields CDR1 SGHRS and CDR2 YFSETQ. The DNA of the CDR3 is TGCGCCAGCAGCTTAGAACAGGGGTTCTCTTCACCCCTCCACTTT. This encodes CASSLEQGFSSPLHF. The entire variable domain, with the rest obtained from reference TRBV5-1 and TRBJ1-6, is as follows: KAGVTQTPRYLIKTRGQQVTLSCSPISGHRSVSWYQQTPGQGLQFLFEYFSETQRNKGNFPGRFSGRQFSNSRSEMNVSTLELGDSALYLCASSLEQGFSSPLHFGNGTRLTVT.

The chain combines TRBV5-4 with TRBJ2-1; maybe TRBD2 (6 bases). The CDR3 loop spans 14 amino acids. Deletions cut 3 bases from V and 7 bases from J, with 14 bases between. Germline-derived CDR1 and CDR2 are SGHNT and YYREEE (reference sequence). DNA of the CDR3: TGTGCCAGCAGCTCCTGGGGCGGGACGAATGAGCAGTTCTTC. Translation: CASSSWGGTNEQFF.

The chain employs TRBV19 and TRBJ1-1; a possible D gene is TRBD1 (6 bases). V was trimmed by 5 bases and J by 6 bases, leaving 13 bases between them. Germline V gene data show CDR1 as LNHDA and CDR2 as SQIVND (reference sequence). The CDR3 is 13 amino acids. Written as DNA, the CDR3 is TGTGCCAGTAGTTTTTTAGAGGGGGCTGAAGCTTTCTTT. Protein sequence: CASSFLEGAEAFF.

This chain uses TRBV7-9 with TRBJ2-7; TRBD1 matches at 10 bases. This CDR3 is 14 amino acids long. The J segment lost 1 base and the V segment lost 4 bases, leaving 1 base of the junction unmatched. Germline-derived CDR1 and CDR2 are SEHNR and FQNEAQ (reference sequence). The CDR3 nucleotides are TGTGCCAGCAGCTGGGACAGGGGTTCCTACGAGCAGTACGTC. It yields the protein CASSWDRGSYEQYV.

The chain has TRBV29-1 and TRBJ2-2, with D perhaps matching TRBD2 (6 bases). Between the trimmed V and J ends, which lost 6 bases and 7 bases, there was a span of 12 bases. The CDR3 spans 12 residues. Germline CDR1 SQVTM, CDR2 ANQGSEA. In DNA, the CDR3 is TGCAGCGTGGTCACTAGCTACGGGGAGCTGTTTTTT. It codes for CSVVTSYGELFF.

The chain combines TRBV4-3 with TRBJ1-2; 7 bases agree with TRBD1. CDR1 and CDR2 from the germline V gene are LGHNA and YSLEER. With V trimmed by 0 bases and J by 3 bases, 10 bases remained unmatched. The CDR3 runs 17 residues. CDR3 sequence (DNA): TGCGCCAGCAGCCAAGAAACAGAACAGGGGAGGGACTATGGCTACACCTTC. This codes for CASSQETEQGRDYGYTF.

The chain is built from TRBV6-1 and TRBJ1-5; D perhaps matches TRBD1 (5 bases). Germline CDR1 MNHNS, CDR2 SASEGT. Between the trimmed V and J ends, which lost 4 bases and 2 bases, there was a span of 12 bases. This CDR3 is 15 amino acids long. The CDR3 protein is CASSAPGDGNQPQHF. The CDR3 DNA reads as TGTGCCAGCAGTGCCCCGGGGGACGGCAATCAGCCCCAGCATTTT.

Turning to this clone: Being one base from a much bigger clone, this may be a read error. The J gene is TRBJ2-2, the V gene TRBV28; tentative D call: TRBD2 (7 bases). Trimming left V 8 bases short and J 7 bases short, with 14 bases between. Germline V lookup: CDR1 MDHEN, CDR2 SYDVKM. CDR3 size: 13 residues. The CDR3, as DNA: TGTGCCAGCGGGAGGGGGGCAGGCGGGGAGCTGTTTTTT. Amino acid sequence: CASGRGAGGELFF.

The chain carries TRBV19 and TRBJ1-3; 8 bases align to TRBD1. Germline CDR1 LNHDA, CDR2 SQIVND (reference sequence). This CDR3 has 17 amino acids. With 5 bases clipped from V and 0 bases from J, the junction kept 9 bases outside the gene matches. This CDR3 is CASSDWTGYGSGNTIYF. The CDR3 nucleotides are TGTGCCAGTAGTGATTGGACAGGGTATGGCTCTGGAAACACCATATATTTT. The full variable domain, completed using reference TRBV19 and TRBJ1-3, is DGGITQSPKYLFRKEGQNVTLSCEQNLNHDAMYWYRQDPGQGLRLIYYSQIVNDFQKGDIAEGYSVSREKKESFPLTVTSAQKNPTAFYLCASSDWTGYGSGNTIYFGEGSWLTVV.

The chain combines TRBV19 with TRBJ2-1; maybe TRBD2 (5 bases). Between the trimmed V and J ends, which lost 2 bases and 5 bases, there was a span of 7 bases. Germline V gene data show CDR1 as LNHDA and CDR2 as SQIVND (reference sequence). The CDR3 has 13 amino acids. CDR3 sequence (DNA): TGTGCCAGTAGTATACTAGCTAACAATGAGCAGTTCTTC. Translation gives CASSILANNEQFF.